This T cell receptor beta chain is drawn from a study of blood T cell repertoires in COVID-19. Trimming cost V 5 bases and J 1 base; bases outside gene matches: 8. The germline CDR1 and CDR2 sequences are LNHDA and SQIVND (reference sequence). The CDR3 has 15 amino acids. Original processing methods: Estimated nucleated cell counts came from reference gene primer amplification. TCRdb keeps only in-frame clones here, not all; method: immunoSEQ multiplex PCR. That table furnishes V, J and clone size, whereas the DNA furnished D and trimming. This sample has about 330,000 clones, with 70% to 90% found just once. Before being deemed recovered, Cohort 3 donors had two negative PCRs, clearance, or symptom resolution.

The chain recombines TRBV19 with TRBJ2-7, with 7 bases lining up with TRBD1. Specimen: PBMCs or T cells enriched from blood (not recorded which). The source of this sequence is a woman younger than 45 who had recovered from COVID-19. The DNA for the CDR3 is TGTGCCAGTAGTCCAACCCGGACAGGATCCTACGAGCAGTACTTC. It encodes CASSPTRTGSYEQYF.